Shown below are 30 T cell receptor beta chains from a single sample sequenced in a study of identical twins. TCRdb ran MiXCR on the 5' RACE reads and lists one entry per CDR3 protein. Among hundreds of thousands of distinct CDR3 sequences listed, 15% to 20% were seen once. Another study also made use of these data, one on T cells expressing NK-cell markers.

Sequenced material: PBMCs. These receptors originate from a woman aged 18-35 years in good health.

The chain links TRBV20-1 to TRBJ2-7; TRBD1 matches at 10 bases. There are 14 residues in the CDR3. CDR1 is DFQATT and CDR2 is SNEGSKA in the germline V gene (reference sequence). CDR3 coding DNA: TGCAGCCTAAACCCGACGGGACAGGGGCAAGAGCAGTACTTC. Its translation is CSLNPTGQGQEQYF.

This clonotype turned up a few times. The gene calls are TRBV7-6 and TRBJ2-1, with D possibly matching TRBD2 (5 bases). CDR1 and CDR2 (germline): SGHVS, FNYEAQ. This CDR3 has 16 residues. V was clipped by 2 bases and J by 4 bases, with 15 bases between them. CDR3: CASSLRPPGVYNEQFF. CDR3 DNA: TGTGCCAGCAGCTTACGGCCCCCCGGGGTTTACAATGAGCAGTTCTTC. The full variable domain, with the rest looked up from reference TRBV7-6 and TRBJ2-1, is GAGVSQSPRYKVTKRGQDVALRCDPISGHVSLYWYRQALGQGPEFLTYFNYEAQQDKSGLPNDRFSAERPEGSISTLTIQRTEQRDSAMYRCASSLRPPGVYNEQFFGPGTRLTVL.

This clonotype was counted many times. This sequence joins TRBV7-9 and TRBJ1-6; D unresolved. Deletions cut 1 base from V and 8 bases from J, with 6 bases between. CDR3 length: 13 amino acids. Germline values: CDR1 SEHNR, CDR2 FQNEAQ (reference sequence). The CDR3, as DNA: TGTGCCAGCAGCTTAGGGCGGGATTCACCCCTCCACTTT. It yields the protein CASSLGRDSPLHF.

The chain combines TRBV12-3 or TRBV12-4 with TRBJ1-5; D gene ambiguous. This CDR3 contains 14 residues. Deletions cut 3 bases from V and 2 bases from J, with 8 bases between. CDR3 bases: TGTGCCAGCAGTTTGAGACACCGCAATCAGCCCCAGCATTTT. This gives the protein CASSLRHRNQPQHF.

A few counts support this clonotype. The gene calls are TRBV6-4 and TRBJ1-2; D call uncertain. Trimming stripped 2 bases from V and 8 bases from J, with 15 bases between. Germline V gene sequence: CDR1 MRHNA, CDR2 SNTAGT. The CDR3 consists of 14 residues. This CDR3 is CASSDAGRDGGYTF. Written as DNA, the CDR3 is TGTGCCAGCAGTGACGCGGGTCGCGATGGAGGCTACACCTTC.

This clonotype was recorded a few times. V is TRBV20-1 and J is TRBJ2-1; TRBD1 might be the D (5 bases). The germline V gene has CDR1 DFQATT and CDR2 SNEGSKA (reference sequence). Trimming cost V 0 bases and J 9 bases, with 18 bases left between them. The CDR3 runs to 15 residues. CDR3 region: CSARDRGHTGGEQFF. The CDR3 coding sequence is TGCAGTGCTAGAGATAGAGGACACACAGGTGGTGAGCAGTTCTTC.

This clonotype was found once. V usage is TRBV28 and J usage is TRBJ2-7; D gene uncertain. CDR1 and CDR2 (germline): MDHEN, SYDVKM. The CDR3 runs to 14 residues. V lost 2 bases to trimming and J lost 7 bases, with 15 bases between them. The DNA of the CDR3 is TGTGCCAGCAGTTTACGGGCGAATCCTTGGGAGCAGTACTTC. It translates to CASSLRANPWEQYF.

A few counts support this clonotype. The V call is TRBV18, the J call TRBJ2-7; D is perhaps TRBD1 (5 bases). V was pared by 3 bases and J by 6 bases, with 9 bases between. This CDR3 is built from 12 residues. The germline V gene encodes CDR1 KGHSH and CDR2 LQKENI. The CDR3 region is CASSPDSPEQYF. Here the CDR3 DNA reads TGTGCCAGCTCACCCGACAGCCCCGAGCAGTACTTC.

The rearrangement joins TRBV6-5 to TRBJ2-1, with D hard to call. Between the trimmed V and J ends, which lost 0 bases and 0 bases, there was a span of 12 bases. In germline, CDR1 is MNHEY, CDR2 SVGAGI. The CDR3 totals 17 residues. As DNA, the CDR3 is TGTGCCAGCAGTTACTCGGGGTTAGCTAACTCCTACAATGAGCAGTTCTTC. It specifies CASSYSGLANSYNEQFF.

This clonotype was observed a few times. The rearrangement uses TRBV6-2 or TRBV6-3 and TRBJ2-2; D is unclear. Germline V gives CDR1 MNHEY, CDR2 SVGEGT. There are 14 residues in the CDR3. V was clipped by 0 bases and J by 6 bases, with 8 bases between them. The CDR3 DNA sequence: TGTGCCAGCAGTTACTCTCCGAAGGCCGGGGAGCTGTTTTTT. Translation gives CASSYSPKAGELFF.

The chain carries TRBV5-1 and TRBJ2-5; D is unclear. This CDR3 contains 15 residues. V was pared by 0 bases and J by 1 base, with 10 bases between. In germline, CDR1 is SGHRS, CDR2 YFSETQ. The chain's CDR3 is CASSLGAPSQETQYF. CDR3 in DNA: TGCGCCAGCAGCTTGGGGGCACCCTCCCAAGAGACCCAGTACTTC.

The chain uses TRBV12-3 or TRBV12-4 and TRBJ1-2; D may be TRBD1 (5 bases). Trimming pared 5 bases from V and 8 bases from J, leaving 12 bases between. The CDR3 consists of 12 residues. The CDR3 DNA follows: TGTGCCAGCAGTAAAGACAGAGGCGGCTACACCTTC. Its translation: CASSKDRGGYTF.

The chain has TRBV7-2 and TRBJ2-4; D unresolved. V was clipped by 2 bases and J by 12 bases, with 20 bases between them. The CDR3 length is 15 residues. From germline, CDR1 is SGHTA and CDR2 FQGNSA. CDR3 DNA: TGTGCCAGCAGCTTATTTTCCGGGTCAAAGTCTCCTCAGTACTTC. Translated, it gives CASSLFSGSKSPQYF.

This clonotype was seen a handful of times. CDR3 nucleotides: TGCAGTGCCAATGGTGGAGAAGAGACCCAGTACTTC. This translates into CSANGGEETQYF. This chain links TRBV20-1 with TRBJ2-5; D is uncertain. Germline V gives CDR1 DFQATT, CDR2 SNEGSKA (reference sequence). The CDR3 runs to 12 residues. Deletions cut 6 bases from V and 3 bases from J, with 11 bases between.

This clonotype was observed at least ten times. The V gene is TRBV12-3 or TRBV12-4, the J gene TRBJ1-6; no definite D call. V dropped 3 bases and J dropped 7 bases, with 7 bases sitting between them. The length of the CDR3 is 13 residues. In DNA, the CDR3 is TGTGCCAGCAGTTTGATGGGAAATTCACCCCTCCACTTT. Its translation: CASSLMGNSPLHF.

Only a few counts were recorded for this clonotype. V gene TRBV29-1 combines with J gene TRBJ2-4; D may be TRBD2 (5 bases). In germline, CDR1 is SQVTM, CDR2 ANQGSEA. The CDR3 spans 15 residues. V gave up 4 bases and J gave up 0 bases, with 13 bases separating them. The CDR3 loop reads CSVVASGGAKNIQYF. CDR3 DNA sequence: TGCAGCGTTGTGGCGAGTGGAGGAGCCAAAAACATTCAGTACTTC. The complete variable domain, with remaining parts taken from reference TRBV29-1 and TRBJ2-4, reads SAVISQKPSRDICQRGTSLTIQCQVDSQVTMMFWYRQQPGQSLTLIATANQGSEATYESGFVIDKFPISRPNLTFSTLTVSNMSPEDSSIYLCSVVASGGAKNIQYFGAGTRLSVL.

The chain uses TRBV20-1 and TRBJ2-7; 8 nucleotides agree with TRBD2. Trimming at V came to 3 bases and at J to 5 bases, leaving 9 bases not matched to a gene. CDR3 length equals 14 residues. CDR1 is DFQATT and CDR2 is SNEGSKA in the germline V gene (reference sequence). The CDR3, as DNA: TGCAGTGCTAGGGGGGGGCGGGAGGTGAACGAGCAGTACTTC. It is translated as CSARGGREVNEQYF.

This clonotype has more than one count but fewer than ten. As DNA, the CDR3 is TGTGCCAGCAGACCCTTTAATAGGAACTATGGCTACACCTTC. Translated, it gives CASRPFNRNYGYTF. V and J are TRBV6-8 and TRBJ1-2; no definite D call. The CDR3 totals 14 residues. The germline CDR1 and CDR2 sequences are MNHGY and SAAAGT. The ends were cut back, 6 bases at V and 2 bases at J, with 13 bases in the middle.

The rearrangement joins TRBV20-1 to TRBJ2-1; possibly TRBD1 or TRBD2 for D (6 bases each). There are 13 residues in the CDR3. Trimming took 5 bases from V and 5 from J, leaving 13 bases between them. Looked up from germline, CDR1 is DFQATT and CDR2 is SNEGSKA (reference sequence). The CDR3 DNA follows: TGCAGTGCTGGGGAGGACAGCGACAATGAGCAGTTCTTC. Protein: CSAGEDSDNEQFF.

V is TRBV5-6 and J is TRBJ1-1; no clear D. Germline loops: CDR1 SGHDT, CDR2 YYEEEE. Trimming pared 0 bases from V and 8 bases from J, leaving 14 bases between. The CDR3 has 14 amino acids. The CDR3 DNA reads TGTGCCAGCAGCTTGGAGGCAGAGCGACTCGAAGCTTTCTTT. It is translated as CASSLEAERLEAFF.

The rearrangement joins TRBV20-1 to TRBJ2-3; D assignment may be TRBD1 or TRBD2 (5 bases each). V was trimmed by 1 base and J by 4 bases, leaving 15 bases between them. This CDR3 region has 15 residues. Germline V CDR1 and CDR2: DFQATT, SNEGSKA (reference sequence). The CDR3 is CSARGGPKIPDTQYF. The CDR3, as DNA: TGCAGTGCTAGAGGGGGACCCAAGATCCCAGATACGCAGTATTTT.

This clonotype was observed a few times. One end of the junction fails to match germline, which may point to a read error. The chain links TRBV5-5 to TRBJ1-4; possibly TRBD1 for D (5 bases). This CDR3 region has 13 residues. From germline, CDR1 is SGHKS and CDR2 YYEKEE (reference sequence). The CDR3 nucleotides are TGTGCCAGCAGCCGAAACGAACACCGGGGCCTCGAGTTT. It translates to CASSRNEHRGLEF. The full variable domain, rest sourced from reference TRBV5-5 and TRBJ1-4, is DAGVTQSPTHLIKTRGQQVTLRCSPISGHKSVSWYQQVLGQGPQFIFQYYEKEERGRGNFPDRFSARQFPNYSSELNVNALLLGDSALYLCASSRNEHRGLEFGSGTQLSVL.

This clonotype has more than one count but fewer than ten. J is TRBJ2-1 and V is TRBV7-6; D may match TRBD1 or TRBD2 (8 bases each). Trimming took 4 bases from V and 4 from J, leaving 23 bases between them. This CDR3 contains 18 residues. Germline V gene sequence: CDR1 SGHVS, CDR2 FNYEAQ. This CDR3 is CASSSPGGQLAAYNEQFF. The CDR3 DNA is TGTGCCAGCAGCTCACCAGGGGGCCAACTAGCGGCTTACAATGAGCAGTTCTTC.

A few counts support this clonotype. V gene TRBV29-1 combines with J gene TRBJ2-7; TRBD2 agrees at 12 bases. CDR1 SQVTM and CDR2 ANQGSEA come from the germline V gene. CDR3 length equals 13 residues. Trimming cost V 7 bases and J 3 bases; bases outside gene matches: 4. CDR3 sequence: CSGRTSGDYEQYF. CDR3 DNA sequence: TGCAGCGGGCGGACTAGCGGGGACTACGAGCAGTACTTC.

The genes are TRBV15 and TRBJ2-2, with no clear D. The CDR3 loop spans 16 amino acids. With 4 bases removed from V and 4 bases from J, the gap between germline ends came to 16 bases. Germline lookup yields CDR1 LNHNV and CDR2 YYDKDF (reference sequence). CDR3 region: CATSTYFGVGTGELFF. The CDR3 DNA follows: TGTGCCACCAGCACTTACTTTGGGGTTGGCACCGGGGAGCTGTTTTTT.

This clonotype was counted ten times or more. The chain carries TRBV7-2 and TRBJ2-1; no definite D call. The V gene's germline CDR1 is SGHTA and CDR2 FQGNSA. This CDR3 has 13 amino acids. V lost 2 bases and J lost 11, with 13 bases in between. The DNA for the CDR3 is TGTGCCAGCAGCTTACGGGCCGAGAGCAAGCAGTTCTTC. Translating gives CASSLRAESKQFF.

This clonotype has just a few counts. The J gene is TRBJ2-3, the V gene TRBV7-2; the D gene is possibly TRBD2 (5 bases). Germline V gene data show CDR1 as SGHTA and CDR2 as FQGNSA. The CDR3 has 18 residues. V was pared by 2 bases and J by 0 bases, with 18 bases between. DNA for the CDR3: TGTGCCAGCAGCTTATCGGTAATAGCGAGGTATAGCACAGATACGCAGTATTTT. Amino acid sequence: CASSLSVIARYSTDTQYF.

This sequence joins TRBV4-2 and TRBJ2-5, with 8 bases lining up with TRBD2. Trimming took 1 base from V and 5 from J; bases not matched to a gene: 6. The CDR3 is 15 residues long. CDR1 and CDR2 from the germline V gene are LGHNA and YNFKEQ. The CDR3 loop reads CASSQGDLAGETQYF. The CDR3 nucleotides are TGTGCCAGCAGCCAAGGGGATCTAGCGGGCGAGACCCAGTACTTC.

The chain is built from TRBV12-3 or TRBV12-4 and TRBJ1-5; 9 nucleotides line up with TRBD1. The CDR3 is 14 amino acids. The V gene end was trimmed by 3 bases and the J gene end by 6 bases; junction bases not matched to a gene: 3. In DNA, the CDR3 is TGTGCCAGCAGTTTCGGACAGGGGCGTCAGCCCCAGCATTTT. Translating it yields CASSFGQGRQPQHF.

This clonotype was detected a few times. V and J are TRBV20-1 and TRBJ2-7; D not resolved. The germline V and J ends were trimmed by 5 bases and 3 bases, with 20 bases remaining between them. The CDR3 covers 15 residues. The germline CDR1 and CDR2 sequences are DFQATT and SNEGSKA (reference sequence). This CDR3 reads CSASRRPGPRYEQYF. Written as DNA, the CDR3 is TGCAGTGCTTCCCGACGCCCCGGGCCCCGCTACGAGCAGTACTTC.